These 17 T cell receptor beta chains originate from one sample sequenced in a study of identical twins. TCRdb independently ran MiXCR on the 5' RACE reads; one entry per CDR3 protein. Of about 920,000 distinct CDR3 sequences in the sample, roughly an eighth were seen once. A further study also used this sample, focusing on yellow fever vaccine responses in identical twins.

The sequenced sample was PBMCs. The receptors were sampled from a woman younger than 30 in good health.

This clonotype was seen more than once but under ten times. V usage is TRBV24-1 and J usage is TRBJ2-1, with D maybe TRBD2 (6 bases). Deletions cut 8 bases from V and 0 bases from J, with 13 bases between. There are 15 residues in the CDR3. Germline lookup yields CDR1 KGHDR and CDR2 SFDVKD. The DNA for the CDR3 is TGTGCCACCAAAGGTGGGGGGAGCTCCTACAATGAGCAGTTCTTC. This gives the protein CATKGGGSSYNEQFF.

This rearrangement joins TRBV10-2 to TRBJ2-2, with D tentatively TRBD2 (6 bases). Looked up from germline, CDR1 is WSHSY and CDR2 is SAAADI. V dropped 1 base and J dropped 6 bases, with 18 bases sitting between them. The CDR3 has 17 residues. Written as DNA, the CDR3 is TGCGCCAGCAGTGAGTGGAGGGCAGGGCCGTCGTCCGGGGAGCTGTTTTTT. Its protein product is CASSEWRAGPSSGELFF.

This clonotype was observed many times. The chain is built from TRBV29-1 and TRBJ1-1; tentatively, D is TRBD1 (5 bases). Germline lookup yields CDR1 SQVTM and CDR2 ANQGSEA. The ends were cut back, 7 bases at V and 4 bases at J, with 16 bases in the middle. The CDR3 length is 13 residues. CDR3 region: CSARGGEGTEAFF. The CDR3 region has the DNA TGCAGCGCTCGAGGAGGGGAAGGCACTGAAGCTTTCTTT.

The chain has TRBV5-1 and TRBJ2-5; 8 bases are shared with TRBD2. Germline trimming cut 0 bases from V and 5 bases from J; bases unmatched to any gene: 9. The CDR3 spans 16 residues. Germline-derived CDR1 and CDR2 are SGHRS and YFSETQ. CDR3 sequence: CASSLGYSGKVETQYF. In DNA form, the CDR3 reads TGCGCCAGCAGCTTGGGTTATAGCGGGAAGGTGGAGACCCAGTACTTC.

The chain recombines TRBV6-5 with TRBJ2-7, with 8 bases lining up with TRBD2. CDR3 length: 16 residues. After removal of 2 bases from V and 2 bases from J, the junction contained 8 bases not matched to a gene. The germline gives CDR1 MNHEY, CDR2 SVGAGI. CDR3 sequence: CASSYSGGIPTYEQYF. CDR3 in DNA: TGTGCCAGCAGTTACAGCGGGGGTATACCCACCTACGAGCAGTACTTC.

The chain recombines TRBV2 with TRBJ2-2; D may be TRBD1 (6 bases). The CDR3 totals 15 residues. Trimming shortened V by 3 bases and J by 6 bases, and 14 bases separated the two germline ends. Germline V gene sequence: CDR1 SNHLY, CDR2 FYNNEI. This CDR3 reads CASSDLGAVAGELFF. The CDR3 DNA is TGTGCCAGCAGTGATCTGGGGGCGGTAGCCGGGGAGCTGTTTTTT.

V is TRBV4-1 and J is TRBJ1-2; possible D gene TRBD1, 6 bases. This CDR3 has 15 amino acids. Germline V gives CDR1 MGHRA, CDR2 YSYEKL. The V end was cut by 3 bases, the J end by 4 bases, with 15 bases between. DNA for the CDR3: TGCGCCAGCAGCCAGAGGGAGGGACAAGCCTATGGCTACACCTTC. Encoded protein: CASSQREGQAYGYTF.

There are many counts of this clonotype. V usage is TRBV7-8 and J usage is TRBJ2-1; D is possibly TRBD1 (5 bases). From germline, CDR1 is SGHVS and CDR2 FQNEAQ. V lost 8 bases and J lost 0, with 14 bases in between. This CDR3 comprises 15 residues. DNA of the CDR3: TGTGCCAGCCAGCTGACAGTCCTCTCCTACAATGAGCAGTTCTTC. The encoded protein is CASQLTVLSYNEQFF.

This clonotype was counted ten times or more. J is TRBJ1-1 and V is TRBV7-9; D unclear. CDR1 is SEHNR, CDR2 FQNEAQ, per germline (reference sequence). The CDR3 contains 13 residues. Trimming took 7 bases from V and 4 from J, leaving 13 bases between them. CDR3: CASIPWDGTEAFF. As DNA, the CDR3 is TGTGCCAGCATCCCTTGGGATGGCACTGAAGCTTTCTTT. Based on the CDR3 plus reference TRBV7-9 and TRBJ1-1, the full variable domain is DTGVSQNPRHKITKRGQNVTFRCDPISEHNRLYWYRQTLGQGPEFLTYFQNEAQLEKSRLLSDRFSAERPKGSFSTLEIQRTEQGDSAMYLCASIPWDGTEAFFGQGTRLTVV.

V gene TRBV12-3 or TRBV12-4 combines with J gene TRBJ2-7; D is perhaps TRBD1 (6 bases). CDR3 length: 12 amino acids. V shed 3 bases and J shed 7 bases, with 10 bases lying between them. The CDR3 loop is CASSLGAGEQYF. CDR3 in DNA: TGTGCCAGCAGTTTGGGGGCCGGAGAGCAGTACTTC.

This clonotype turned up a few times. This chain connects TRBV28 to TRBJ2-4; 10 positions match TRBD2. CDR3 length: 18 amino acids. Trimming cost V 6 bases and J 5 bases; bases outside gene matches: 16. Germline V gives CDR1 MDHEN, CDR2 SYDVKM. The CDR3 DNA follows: TGTGCCAGCAGCAAGCTAGCGGGAGTTAGCCCAAGAGAAAACATTCAGTACTTC. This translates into CASSKLAGVSPRENIQYF.

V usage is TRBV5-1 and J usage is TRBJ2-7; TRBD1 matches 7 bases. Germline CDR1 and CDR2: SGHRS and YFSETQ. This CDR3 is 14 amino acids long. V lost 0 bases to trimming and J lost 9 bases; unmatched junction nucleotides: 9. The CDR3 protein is CASSLAGDRDRQYF. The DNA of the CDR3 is TGCGCCAGCAGCTTGGCCGGAGACAGGGACCGGCAGTACTTC. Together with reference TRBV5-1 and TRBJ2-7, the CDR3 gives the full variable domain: KAGVTQTPRYLIKTRGQQVTLSCSPISGHRSVSWYQQTPGQGLQFLFEYFSETQRNKGNFPGRFSGRQFSNSRSEMNVSTLELGDSALYLCASSLAGDRDRQYFGPGTRLTVT.

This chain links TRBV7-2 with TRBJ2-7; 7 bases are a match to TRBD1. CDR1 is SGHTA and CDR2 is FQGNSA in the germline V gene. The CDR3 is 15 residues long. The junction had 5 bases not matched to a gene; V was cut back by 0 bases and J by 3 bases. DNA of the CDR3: TGTGCCAGCAGCTTAGCAAACAGGGGATACTACGAGCAGTACGTC. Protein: CASSLANRGYYEQYV.

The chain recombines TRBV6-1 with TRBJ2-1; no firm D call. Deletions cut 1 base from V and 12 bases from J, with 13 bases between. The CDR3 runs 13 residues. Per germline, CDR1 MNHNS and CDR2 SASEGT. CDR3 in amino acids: CASSEENSPRQFF. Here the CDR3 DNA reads TGTGCCAGCAGTGAAGAGAACTCCCCCAGGCAGTTCTTC.

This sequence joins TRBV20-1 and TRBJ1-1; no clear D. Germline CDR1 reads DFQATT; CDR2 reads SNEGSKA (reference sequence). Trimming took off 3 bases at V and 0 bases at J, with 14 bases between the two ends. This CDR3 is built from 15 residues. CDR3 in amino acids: CSASQARLMNTEAFF. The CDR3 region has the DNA TGCAGTGCTAGTCAGGCCAGACTCATGAACACTGAAGCTTTCTTT.

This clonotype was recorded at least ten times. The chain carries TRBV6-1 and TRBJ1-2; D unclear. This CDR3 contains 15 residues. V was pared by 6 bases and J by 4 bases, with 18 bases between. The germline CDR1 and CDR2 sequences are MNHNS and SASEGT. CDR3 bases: TGTGCCAGCAGCCCTCTCGGCAGGCCTGCCTATGGCTACACCTTC. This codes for CASSPLGRPAYGYTF.

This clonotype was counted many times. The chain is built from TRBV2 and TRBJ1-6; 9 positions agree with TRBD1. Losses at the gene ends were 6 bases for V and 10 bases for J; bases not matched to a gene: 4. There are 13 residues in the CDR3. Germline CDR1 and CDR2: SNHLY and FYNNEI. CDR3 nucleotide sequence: TGTGCCAGCAGGGGACAGGGCCCATCACCCCTCCACTTT. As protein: CASRGQGPSPLHF.